The 7 T cell receptor beta chains listed next were all sequenced from one sample in a study of blood T cell repertoires in COVID-19. Clones were read by immunoSEQ multiplex PCR, and TCRdb kept only the in-frame ones, dropping some. Seen here are under 200,000 clones, about 90% observed once, and the top ten hold 7% to 8%. Sequences were obtained from PBMCs or T cells enriched from blood (not recorded which). The receptors come from a woman in her forties or fifties who had recovered from COVID-19.

The V gene is TRBV3-1 (or the pseudogene TRBV3-2), the J gene TRBJ2-1; TRBD2 matches 14 bases. Looked up from germline, CDR1 is LGHDT and CDR2 is YNNKEL (reference sequence). CDR3 length: 16 residues. Unmatched junction bases numbered 6, after V lost 2 bases and J lost 9 bases. Here the CDR3 DNA reads TGTGCCAGCAGCCAACCAGCCGGGACTAGCGGGGGTGAGCAGTTCTTC. Translation: CASSQPAGTSGGEQFF.

J is TRBJ1-3 and V is TRBV5-1, with 7 bases matching TRBD1. With 4 bases clipped from V and 2 bases from J, the junction kept 9 bases outside the gene matches. Germline lookup yields CDR1 SGHRS and CDR2 YFSETQ. The CDR3 is 16 amino acids. The CDR3 bases are TGCGCCAGCAGCCTTGGGACAGTAGGGACTGGAAACACCATATATTTT. As protein: CASSLGTVGTGNTIYF. The whole variable domain, filled in from reference TRBV5-1 and TRBJ1-3, reads KAGVTQTPRYLIKTRGQQVTLSCSPISGHRSVSWYQQTPGQGLQFLFEYFSETQRNKGNFPGRFSGRQFSNSRSEMNVSTLELGDSALYLCASSLGTVGTGNTIYFGEGSWLTVV.

The V gene is TRBV21-1, the J gene TRBJ2-5; TRBD1, as called in the table, went unchecked against the DNA. TRBV21-1 is a pseudogene segment. CDR3 length equals 15 residues. The chain's CDR3 is CASSRPWAVDETQYF. CDR3 in DNA: TGTGCCAGCAGTCGCCCGTGGGCTGTCGACGAGACCCAGTACTTC.

The chain has TRBV19 and TRBJ1-1, with 9 bases identical to TRBD1. This CDR3 contains 15 residues. After removal of 7 bases from V and 7 bases from J, the junction contained 13 bases not matched to a gene. Germline values: CDR1 LNHDA, CDR2 SQIVND (reference sequence). The CDR3 DNA sequence: TGTGCCAGTATTACCCACGGGACAGGGTTTAATGAAGCTTTCTTT. Its protein is CASITHGTGFNEAFF.

The chain carries TRBV13 and TRBJ2-5; 10 bases are a match to TRBD2. From germline, CDR1 is PRHDT and CDR2 FYEKMQ (reference sequence). The CDR3 runs to 15 residues. J was trimmed by 3 bases and V by 0 bases; bases with no gene match: 1. The CDR3 loop reads CASSLGLAGKETQYF. CDR3 bases: TGTGCCAGCAGCTTAGGACTAGCGGGGAAAGAGACCCAGTACTTC.

V usage is TRBV12-3 or TRBV12-4 and J usage is TRBJ2-2, with 8 bases aligning to TRBD2. V dropped 11 bases and J dropped 4; count of bases not matched to a gene: 6. The CDR3 length is 13 residues. The CDR3 region is CAGHSGITGELFF. DNA for the CDR3: TGTGCCGGCCATAGCGGGATCACCGGGGAGCTGTTTTTT.

With regard to this clone: The junction differs from germline at one of its ends, possibly a read error. As DNA, the CDR3 is TGTGCTAGCAGCTCGGGACTAGCGGGAGTAGTCCAGTACTTC. It translates to CASSSGLAGVVQYF. The rearrangement joins TRBV7-7 to TRBJ2-5; 14 nucleotides agree with TRBD2. Germline V CDR1 and CDR2: SSHAT, FNYEAQ (reference sequence). The CDR3 sequence is 14 residues long.